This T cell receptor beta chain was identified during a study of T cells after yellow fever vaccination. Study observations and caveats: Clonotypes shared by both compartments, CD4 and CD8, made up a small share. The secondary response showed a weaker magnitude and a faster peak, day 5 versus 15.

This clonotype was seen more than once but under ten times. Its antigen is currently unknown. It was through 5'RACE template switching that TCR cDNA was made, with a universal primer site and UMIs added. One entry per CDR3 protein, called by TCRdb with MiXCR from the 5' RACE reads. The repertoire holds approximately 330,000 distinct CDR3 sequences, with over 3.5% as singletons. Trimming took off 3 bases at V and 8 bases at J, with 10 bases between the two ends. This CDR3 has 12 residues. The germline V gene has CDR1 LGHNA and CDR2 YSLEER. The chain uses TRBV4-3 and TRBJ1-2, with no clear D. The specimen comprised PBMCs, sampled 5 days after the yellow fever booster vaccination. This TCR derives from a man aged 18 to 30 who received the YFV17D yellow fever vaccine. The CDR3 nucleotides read TGCGCCAGCAGCCAGGGGTATAAGGGCTACACCTTC. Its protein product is CASSQGYKGYTF.